The T cell receptor (beta chain) described here comes from a study of blood T cell repertoires in COVID-19. Study information: The United States, Italy and Spain provided the acute and convalescent COVID-19 samples.

This table comes from immunoSEQ multiplex PCR, and its TCRdb copy is limited to in-frame clones, with some not included. The data show approximately 260,000 clones, roughly 80% seen once. Participants reported their clinical history, and cohort assignment relied on those reports. The CDR3 covers 15 residues. The V gene end was trimmed by 4 bases and the J gene end by 2 bases; junction bases not matched to a gene: 5. Germline CDR1 is LNHDA and CDR2 is SQIVND (reference sequence). The V call is TRBV19, the J call TRBJ1-1; 9 positions agree with TRBD1. This receptor was identified in a man aged 45-65 years who had recovered from COVID-19. Sequenced: PBMCs or T cells enriched from blood (not recorded which). CDR3 loop: CASSKGQGSNTEAFF. CDR3 DNA sequence: TGTGCCAGTAGTAAGGGACAGGGTAGCAACACTGAAGCTTTCTTT.